The entry below describes one TCR beta chain. Its target is unknown. A junction end diverges from the germline sequence, so it may reflect a read error. This sample was included in a study of Graves' ophthalmopathy and Graves' hyperthyroidism. Amplification of the TCR beta CDR3 regions used RNA transcripts (as template). First-round RT-PCR employed HTBI primers, with a second-round multiplex PCR after it. TCRdb used MiXCR to reprocess the multiplex PCR reads, holding one entry per CDR3 protein. The sample has 300,000 to 500,000 distinct CDR3 sequences; just over 15% are singletons. The PBMCs had their origin in approximately 10 ml of fresh peripheral blood. Study-level findings and limits: Most thyroid-expanded clonotypes exceeding 0.001 frequency were also found in blood.

This CDR3 spans 17 amino acids. Germline loops: CDR1 SNHLY, CDR2 FYNNEI. The chain links TRBV2 to TRBJ2-6, with 8 bases lining up with TRBD2. Sequencing was carried out using peripheral blood. The sequence was obtained from a woman younger than 35 with stable Graves' hyperthyroidism. The DNA for the CDR3 is TGTGCCAGCAGTCCTCCCGGCGGGGGGACTGGGGCCAACGTCCTGAGTTTC. As protein: CASSPPGGGTGANVLSF.